The sequence of this T cell receptor (beta chain) was determined in a study of T cell repertoires in cytomegalovirus infection. Study as a whole: Public TCR beta signatures provided an indication of both CMV infection and a matching HLA type. General study points: Dominating the ex vivo response were HLA-C-restricted CMV-specific TCR beta clonotypes.

MiXCR, applied by TCRdb to the reads, yields one record per CDR3 protein. The profile covers approximately 190,000 distinct CDR3 sequences, with 25% to 30% appearing a single time and approximately 30% taken by the ten largest. As for this clonotype: Its matching antigen is unknown. The germline gene is not matched at one end of the junction; a read error may be the cause.

Sequencing was carried out using PBMCs. The receptor was isolated from a human donor in good health (CMV status not recorded). Some clones in this sample may be carry-over from other donors' samples.

This chain's CDR3 is CCATTGDSYNSPLHF. The CDR3 region has the DNA TGCTGTGCCACTACAGGGGATTCCTATAATTCACCCCTCCACTTT. The chain links TRBV20-1 to TRBJ1-6, with 7 bases fitting TRBD1. Germline V gene sequence: CDR1 DFQATT, CDR2 SNEGSKA (reference sequence). CDR3 length equals 15 residues.